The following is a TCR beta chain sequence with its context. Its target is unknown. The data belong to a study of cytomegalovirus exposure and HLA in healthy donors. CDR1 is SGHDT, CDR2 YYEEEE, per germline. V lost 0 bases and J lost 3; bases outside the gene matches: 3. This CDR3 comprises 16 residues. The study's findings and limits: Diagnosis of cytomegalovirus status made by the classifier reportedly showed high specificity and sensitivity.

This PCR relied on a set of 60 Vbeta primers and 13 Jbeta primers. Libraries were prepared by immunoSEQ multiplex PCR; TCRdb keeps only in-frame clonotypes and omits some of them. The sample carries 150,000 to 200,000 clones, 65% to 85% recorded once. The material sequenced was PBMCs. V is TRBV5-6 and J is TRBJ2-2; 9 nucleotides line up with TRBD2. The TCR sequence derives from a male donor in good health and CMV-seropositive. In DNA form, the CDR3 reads TGTGCCAGCAGCTTGGGGCTAGCGGGGTACACCGGGGAGCTGTTTTTT. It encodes CASSLGLAGYTGELFF. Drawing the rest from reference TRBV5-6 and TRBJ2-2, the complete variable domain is DAGVTQSPTHLIKTRGQQVTLRCSPKSGHDTVSWYQQALGQGPQFIFQYYEEEERQRGNFPDRFSGHQFPNYSSELNVNALLLGDSALYLCASSLGLAGYTGELFFGEGSRLTVL.